The rows below give T cell receptor beta chains drawn from one sample of a study of T cells in Graves' hyperthyroidism and ophthalmopathy. TCRdb re-called the multiplex PCR reads with MiXCR, one entry per CDR3 protein. The table has hundreds of thousands of distinct CDR3 sequences, over 10% seen once. The sequenced sample was blood. These receptors were collected from a woman aged 18-29 years with Graves' hyperthyroidism. Each CDR3 is given with its conserved first and last residue. Each record gives: CDR3 protein, CDR3 DNA, D gene, clone size, V gene, J gene. The D gene is left open where the match is weak. Sizes are listed as how often the clone was seen (once, few, many) or a class if it is expanded.

CASSLPQGPQHF,TGTGCCAGCAGTTTACCCCAGGGGCCCCAGCATTTT,NA,many,TRBV27,TRBJ1-5
CASSQLTGGSTEAFF,TGCGCCAGCAGCCAGTTGACAGGGGGTAGCACTGAAGCTTTCTTT,TRBD1,few,TRBV4-3,TRBJ1-1
CASSGFMGAYNEQFF,TGTGCCAGCAGCGGATTCATGGGGGCGTACAATGAGCAGTTCTTC,NA,many,TRBV11-3,TRBJ2-1
CASSPDRGHRAGNTIYF,TGTGCCAGCAGCCCGGACAGGGGCCACAGGGCTGGAAACACCATATATTTT,TRBD1,many,TRBV28,TRBJ1-3
CASSERQGLNQPQHF,TGTGCCAGCAGCGAAAGACAGGGCCTCAATCAGCCCCAGCATTTT,TRBD1,many,TRBV7-6,TRBJ1-5
CASTPRVGTDTQYF,TGTGCCAGCACCCCCAGGGTGGGCACAGATACGCAGTATTTT,NA,many,TRBV9,TRBJ2-3
CASSLDPVREQFF,TGTGCCAGCAGCTTAGATCCCGTTCGTGAGCAGTTCTTC,NA,many,TRBV7-2,TRBJ2-1
CASSPPQRDTNYGYTF,TGTGCCAGCAGCCCCCCCCAGCGGGACACTAACTATGGCTACACCTTC,NA,many,TRBV7-2,TRBJ1-2
CASSRRGEYYQPQHF,TGTGCCAGCAGCCGGCGGGGGGAATATTATCAGCCCCAGCATTTT,NA,many,TRBV28,TRBJ1-5
CASSFRASDEQFF,TGTGCCAGCAGCTTCCGGGCCTCCGATGAGCAGTTCTTC,NA,many,TRBV7-8,TRBJ2-1
CASRSGGAGATGDTQYF,TGTGCCAGCAGATCCGGGGGAGCGGGAGCTACGGGGGATACGCAGTATTTT,TRBD2,many,TRBV28,TRBJ2-3